This TCR beta chain was documented in a study of blood T cell repertoires in COVID-19. Donors in Cohort 3 who had recovered were those with two negative PCRs, healthcare professional clearance, or resolution of their symptoms. In the study's own analysis: Researchers report that nucleated cell counts were estimated from reference gene primer amplification. This table comes from immunoSEQ multiplex PCR, and its TCRdb copy is limited to in-frame clones, with some not included. That table supplies the V and J calls and clone size; D and trimming were determined from the DNA. The sample gives approximately 300,000 clones, around 86% of which show up once; roughly 5% is in the top ten. Trimming pared 2 bases from V and 6 bases from J, leaving 10 bases between. CDR1 and CDR2 (germline): SGHTA, FQGTGA. The CDR3 contains 13 residues.

This receptor was taken from a man between 60 and 75 years old who had recovered from COVID-19. Material for sequencing was PBMCs or T cells enriched from blood (not recorded which). The chain recombines TRBV7-3 with TRBJ1-2; D is possibly TRBD1 (5 bases). This chain's CDR3 is CASSLGQGHGYTF. The CDR3 DNA sequence: TGTGCCAGCAGCTTAGGGCAGGGTCATGGCTACACCTTC.